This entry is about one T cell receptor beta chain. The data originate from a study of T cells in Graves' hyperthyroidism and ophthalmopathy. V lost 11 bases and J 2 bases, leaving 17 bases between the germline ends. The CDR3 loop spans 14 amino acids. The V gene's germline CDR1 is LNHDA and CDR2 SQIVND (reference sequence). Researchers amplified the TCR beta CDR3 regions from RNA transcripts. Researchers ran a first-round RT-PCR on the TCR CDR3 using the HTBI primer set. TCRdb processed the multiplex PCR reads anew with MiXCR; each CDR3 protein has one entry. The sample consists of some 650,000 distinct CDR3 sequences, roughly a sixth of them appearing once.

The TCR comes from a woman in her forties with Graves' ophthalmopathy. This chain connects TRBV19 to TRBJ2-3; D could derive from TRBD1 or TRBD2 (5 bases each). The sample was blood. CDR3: CAPLPGTLTDTQYF. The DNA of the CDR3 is TGTGCCCCCCTCCCCGGGACCCTCACAGATACGCAGTATTTT. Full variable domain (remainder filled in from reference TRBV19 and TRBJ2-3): DGGITQSPKYLFRKEGQNVTLSCEQNLNHDAMYWYRQDPGQGLRLIYYSQIVNDFQKGDIAEGYSVSREKKESFPLTVTSAQKNPTAFYLCAPLPGTLTDTQYFGPGTRLTVL.